The rows below give T cell receptor beta chains drawn from one sample of a study of T cells in localized non-small cell lung cancer. Profiling relied on immunoSEQ multiplex PCR, and the TCRdb table lists in-frame clones only, not all of them. The table records 20,000 or so clones, approximately 90% of them present only once. The starting material was peripheral blood, obtained before any cancer treatment. These TCRs come from a woman aged 35 to 69 with stage I lung adenocarcinoma. Each CDR3 is given with its conserved first and last residue. A D gene is named only where the DNA matches it firmly. Not every row has a clone size; where given, it reads once, few, many or a size class.

CDR3 DNA,CDR3 protein,D gene,clone size,J gene,CDR3 length,V gene
TGTGCCAGCAGGCCGCCCAGCACAGATACGCAGTATTTT,CASRPPSTDTQYF,-,-,TRBJ2-3,13,TRBV13
TGTGCCAGCAGCTTATGGGTGGCGACTAGCGGATACAATGAGCAGTTCTTC,CASSLWVATSGYNEQFF,TRBD2,-,TRBJ2-1,17,TRBV7-2
TGTGCCATCAGTGGGACTAGCGGGACCTACGAGCAGTACTTC,CAISGTSGTYEQYF,TRBD2,-,TRBJ2-7,14,TRBV10-3
TGTGCCAGTAGTCGACAGGGGGCCGGCACTGAAGCTTTCTTT,CASSRQGAGTEAFF,TRBD1,once,TRBJ1-1,14,TRBV19
TGTGCCAGCAGCCCCCGGACATTAGGAGAGACCCAGTACTTC,CASSPRTLGETQYF,-,-,TRBJ2-5,14,TRBV5-4
TGCAGCGTCGCCGGGACATTCCAAACGGGCTACACCTTC,CSVAGTFQTGYTF,-,-,TRBJ1-2,13,TRBV29-1
TGTGCCAGCAGCCCCTATTCAGGGGTGGGCACCGGGGAGCTGTTTTTT,CASSPYSGVGTGELFF,-,-,TRBJ2-2,16,TRBV7-2
TGTGCCAGCAGTTACTCGAGGGGGACTGAAGCTTTCTTT,CASSYSRGTEAFF,-,-,TRBJ1-1,13,TRBV6-5
TGTGCCAGTAGTATTGGTGTGGCAACTTACGGCTACACCTTC,CASSIGVATYGYTF,-,once,TRBJ1-2,14,TRBV19
TGCGCCAGCAGCCCCGGGACAGGGAACTATGGCTACACCTTC,CASSPGTGNYGYTF,TRBD1,once,TRBJ1-2,14,TRBV5-1
TGTGCCAGCAGCTTAGGATCAGCGCCGGACTACGAGCAGTACTTC,CASSLGSAPDYEQYF,-,-,TRBJ2-7,15,TRBV7-6
TGTGCCATCAGTGAGCGAGGGGTCGGGGTTGGGACTGAAGCTTTCTTT,CAISERGVGVGTEAFF,-,-,TRBJ1-1,16,TRBV10-3
TGTGCCAGTACGGACAGGCCCCGCAATCAGCCCCAGCATTTT,CASTDRPRNQPQHF,TRBD1,few,TRBJ1-5,14,TRBV19
TGTGCCAGCAGTCTAACTAACTCCTACGAGCAGTACTTC,CASSLTNSYEQYF,-,-,TRBJ2-7,13,TRBV27
TGTGCCAGCACCAATCGGGCGGGAGAGGGGGCTAACGAGCAGTACTTC,CASTNRAGEGANEQYF,-,-,TRBJ2-7,16,TRBV5-5
TGTGCCGCGACCCAGCACTTAAACACTGAAGCTTTCTTT,CAATQHLNTEAFF,-,once,TRBJ1-1,13,TRBV6-1
TGTGCCAGCAGCTTACGAGGGTACGCCGGGGAGCTGTTTTTT,CASSLRGYAGELFF,-,-,TRBJ2-2,14,TRBV11-3
TGCGCCAGCAGCTTGGGATACGGGGGGACAGATACGCAGTATTTT,CASSLGYGGTDTQYF,TRBD2,-,TRBJ2-3,15,TRBV5-1
TGTGCCAGCAGTTTCAGGGAACGGAATGGCTACACCTTC,CASSFRERNGYTF,-,-,TRBJ1-2,13,TRBV6-5
TGCGCCAGCAGATTGGGGACAGCGGCTAACACTGAAGCTTTCTTT,CASRLGTAANTEAFF,TRBD1,-,TRBJ1-1,15,TRBV5-1
TGTGCCAGCAGCTTGGCTCAGGTACGGGAGACCCAGTACTTC,CASSLAQVRETQYF,-,-,TRBJ2-5,14,TRBV5-4
TGTGCCAGCAGCCGGACAGGGCCTAATGAAAAACTGTTTTTT,CASSRTGPNEKLFF,TRBD1,-,TRBJ1-4,14,TRBV7-2
TGCGCCAGCAGCACGGGACAGACATCCTCGGGGGATACGCAGTATTTT,CASSTGQTSSGDTQYF,TRBD1,-,TRBJ2-3,16,TRBV5-1
TGTGCCAGCAGGGGCGGTGGAAACACCATATATTTT,CASRGGGNTIYF,-,-,TRBJ1-3,12,TRBV28
TGTGCCAGCTCGCCGACCAAAAACATTCAGTACTTC,CASSPTKNIQYF,-,once,TRBJ2-4,12,TRBV2
TGTGCCAGCAGTTCCGGGACAGACAACACAGATACGCAGTATTTT,CASSSGTDNTDTQYF,TRBD1,-,TRBJ2-3,15,TRBV27
TGTGCCCCCTCGGAGGGGGCGGGAAAACTGTTTTTT,CAPSEGAGKLFF,TRBD1,-,TRBJ1-4,12,TRBV19
TGTGCCAGCAGCGTAGGGATCCAAGAGACCCAGTACTTC,CASSVGIQETQYF,-,-,TRBJ2-5,13,TRBV9
TGTGCCAGCAGCGCCGATAGGGGGACAGGCGAAGAGACCCAGTACTTC,CASSADRGTGEETQYF,TRBD1,-,TRBJ2-5,16,TRBV9
TGTGCCAGCAGCTCCTCCTCTTTGGACAATGAGCAGTTCTTC,CASSSSSLDNEQFF,-,-,TRBJ2-1,14,TRBV7-9
TGTGCCAGCAGCTTAGCGCTTAACTACGAGCAGTACTTC,CASSLALNYEQYF,-,-,TRBJ2-7,13,TRBV7-9
TGTGCCAGCAGCTTGGGGGACACTGAAGCTTTCTTT,CASSLGDTEAFF,-,once,TRBJ1-1,12,TRBV11-2
TGTGCCAGCAGTACCCGGAGAGGGGGGCACTCCTACAATGAGCAGTTCTTC,CASSTRRGGHSYNEQFF,-,-,TRBJ2-1,17,TRBV28
TGTGCCAGCAGCTCGAACCGGGACCGACCAAACTATGGCTACACCTTC,CASSSNRDRPNYGYTF,-,-,TRBJ1-2,16,TRBV5-6
TGTGCCAGCAGTCACAGGGTTGGAAACACCATATATTTT,CASSHRVGNTIYF,-,-,TRBJ1-3,13,TRBV6-6
TGCGCCAGCAGCTTTACAGGAGTAAATGAAAAACTGTTTTTT,CASSFTGVNEKLFF,-,-,TRBJ1-4,14,TRBV5-1
TGTGCCAGCAGTCCACCAACTAGCCGTGGTACGCAGTATTTT,CASSPPTSRGTQYF,-,-,TRBJ2-3,14,TRBV28
TGTGCCAGCAGCTTTTTTCAGGGGGGGACTGAAGCTTTCTTT,CASSFFQGGTEAFF,TRBD1,-,TRBJ1-1,14,TRBV5-5
TGTGCCAGTAGTATAAATGAATGGGACCAGCCCCAGCATTTT,CASSINEWDQPQHF,-,-,TRBJ1-5,14,TRBV19
TGTGCCAGCAGCTTGCTATTCGACGGCGGTGGCTACACCTTC,CASSLLFDGGGYTF,-,-,TRBJ1-2,14,TRBV5-4
TGTGCCAGCAGTCGGCGGACAGGGAGGGGCACAGATACGCAGTATTTT,CASSRRTGRGTDTQYF,-,-,TRBJ2-3,16,TRBV27
TGTGCTAGCAGCTTAGCGGGACTTAACACCGGGGAGCTGTTTTTT,CASSLAGLNTGELFF,TRBD2,-,TRBJ2-2,15,TRBV7-7
TGTGCCAGCAGCGGGACAGGAAGACTCTACAATGAGCAGTTCTTC,CASSGTGRLYNEQFF,TRBD1,-,TRBJ2-1,15,TRBV5-4
TGTGCCAGCTCACCCCCTAGCGCGGGAGGAAGGAATGAGCAGTTCTTC,CASSPPSAGGRNEQFF,TRBD2,-,TRBJ2-1,16,TRBV18
TGTGCCAGCAGATTAACACAGGGGGCCTACGAGCAGTACTTC,CASRLTQGAYEQYF,TRBD1,-,TRBJ2-7,14,TRBV7-8
TGTGCCAGCAGCGTTAGGAGGTCACAGGAAAGCACAGATACGCAGTATTTT,CASSVRRSQESTDTQYF,-,-,TRBJ2-3,17,TRBV11-2
TGTGCCAGCAGTTTAGATTTAAACTATGGCTACACCTTC,CASSLDLNYGYTF,-,-,TRBJ1-2,13,TRBV28
TGTGCCAGCAAGGCAGGTCGGAACTACATGAACACTGAAGCTTTCTTT,CASKAGRNYMNTEAFF,-,-,TRBJ1-1,16,TRBV28
TGTGCCAGCAGTTCGCGCCCCGGGACAGGGTCCTATGGCTACACCTTC,CASSSRPGTGSYGYTF,TRBD1,once,TRBJ1-2,16,TRBV27
TGTGCCAGCAGGCAACCTGGGGCCAACGTCCTGACTTTC,CASRQPGANVLTF,-,-,TRBJ2-6,13,TRBV6-5
TGTGCCAGTAGCGGGAGTCTCACCGGGGAGCTGTTTTTT,CASSGSLTGELFF,-,-,TRBJ2-2,13,TRBV19
TGTGCCACGGGGCTAGCGGGTTCTAGGTCCTACGAGCAGTACTTC,CATGLAGSRSYEQYF,TRBD2,-,TRBJ2-7,15,TRBV5-4
TGTGCCAGCAGACGTACCTACAATGAGCAGTTCTTC,CASRRTYNEQFF,-,-,TRBJ2-1,12,TRBV27